This is a list of T cell receptor beta chains from one sample in a study of memory CD4+ T cells and cytomegalovirus serostatus. Measured with immunoSEQ multiplex PCR; TCRdb has only the in-frame clones, and not every one. The table has 84,000 or so clones, less than 90% seen once. Sequenced sample: memory CD4+ T cells from blood. These receptor sequences come from an adult in good health and CMV-seronegative. CDR3s include the opening cysteine and the closing phenylalanine or tryptophan. The D gene is left open where the match is weak. Not all rows give a size; the values are once, few, many and, for expanded clones, a class.

V gene: TRBV5-8; J gene: TRBJ2-2; clone size: -; D gene: TRBD1; CDR3 protein: CASSIGTVNTGELFF; CDR3 DNA: TGTGCCAGCAGCATCGGGACAGTGAACACCGGGGAGCTGTTTTTT
V gene: TRBV7-8; J gene: TRBJ2-2; clone size: -; D gene: TRBD2; CDR3 protein: CASSRGAGGNTGELFF; CDR3 DNA: TGTGCCAGCTCCCGCGGGGCGGGGGGGAACACCGGGGAGCTGTTTTTT
V gene: TRBV5-1; J gene: TRBJ1-3; clone size: -; D gene: -; CDR3 protein: CASSRDQSSGNTIYF; CDR3 DNA: TGCGCCAGCAGCCGGGACCAAAGCTCTGGAAACACCATATATTTT
V gene: TRBV4-3; J gene: TRBJ2-2; clone size: -; D gene: -; CDR3 protein: CASSQDGSQNTGELFF; CDR3 DNA: TGCGCCAGCAGCCAAGACGGCAGCCAGAACACCGGGGAGCTGTTTTTT
V gene: TRBV6-6; J gene: TRBJ2-7; clone size: -; D gene: TRBD2; CDR3 protein: CASSPTGGPYEQYF; CDR3 DNA: TGTGCCAGCAGTCCAACGGGGGGGCCCTACGAGCAGTACTTC
V gene: TRBV5-8; J gene: TRBJ2-3; clone size: medium-sized; D gene: -; CDR3 protein: CASNFGTSSTDTQYF; CDR3 DNA: TGTGCCAGCAACTTCGGGACTTCTAGCACAGATACGCAGTATTTT
V gene: TRBV9; J gene: TRBJ1-2; clone size: -; D gene: -; CDR3 protein: CASSVRQDYGYTF; CDR3 DNA: TGTGCCAGCAGCGTAAGGCAGGACTATGGCTACACCTTC
V gene: TRBV18; J gene: TRBJ1-6; clone size: -; D gene: -; CDR3 protein: CASSRTDYNSPLHF; CDR3 DNA: TGTGCCAGCTCAAGGACAGACTATAATTCACCCCTCCACTTT
V gene: TRBV13; J gene: TRBJ2-3; clone size: -; D gene: -; CDR3 protein: CASRPRRGDTQYF; CDR3 DNA: TGTGCCAGCAGACCCCGCCGCGGGGATACGCAGTATTTT
V gene: TRBV7-9; J gene: TRBJ1-2; clone size: -; D gene: -; CDR3 protein: CASSPSRMGGLGYTF; CDR3 DNA: TGTGCCAGCAGTCCCTCCCGAATGGGGGGCCTTGGCTACACCTTC
V gene: TRBV5-4; J gene: TRBJ2-1; clone size: many; D gene: -; CDR3 protein: CASSLRGAGEQFF; CDR3 DNA: TGTGCCAGCAGCTTGAGGGGGGCCGGTGAGCAGTTCTTC
V gene: TRBV28; J gene: TRBJ1-4; clone size: -; D gene: -; CDR3 protein: CASSFPGRGEKLFF; CDR3 DNA: TGTGCCAGCAGTTTCCCCGGGAGAGGCGAAAAACTGTTTTTT
V gene: TRBV5-1; J gene: TRBJ2-3; clone size: -; D gene: -; CDR3 protein: CASSLTGRGTDTQYF; CDR3 DNA: TGCGCCAGCAGCTTGACAGGGAGGGGCACAGATACGCAGTATTTT
V gene: TRBV5-4; J gene: TRBJ2-7; clone size: -; D gene: -; CDR3 protein: CASSASGEQYF; CDR3 DNA: TGTGCCAGCAGCGCTAGTGGTGAGCAGTACTTC
V gene: TRBV30; J gene: TRBJ1-1; clone size: -; D gene: -; CDR3 protein: CAWRQTLTEAFF; CDR3 DNA: TGTGCCTGGAGGCAGACTCTCACTGAAGCTTTCTTT
V gene: TRBV7-2; J gene: TRBJ2-5; clone size: -; D gene: -; CDR3 protein: CASSLVGSGRETQYF; CDR3 DNA: TGTGCCAGCAGCTTAGTGGGCTCGGGTAGGGAGACCCAGTACTTC
V gene: TRBV7-2; J gene: TRBJ2-1; clone size: -; D gene: -; CDR3 protein: CASSLQGSYNEQFF; CDR3 DNA: TGTGCCAGCAGCTTACAGGGGTCCTACAATGAGCAGTTCTTC